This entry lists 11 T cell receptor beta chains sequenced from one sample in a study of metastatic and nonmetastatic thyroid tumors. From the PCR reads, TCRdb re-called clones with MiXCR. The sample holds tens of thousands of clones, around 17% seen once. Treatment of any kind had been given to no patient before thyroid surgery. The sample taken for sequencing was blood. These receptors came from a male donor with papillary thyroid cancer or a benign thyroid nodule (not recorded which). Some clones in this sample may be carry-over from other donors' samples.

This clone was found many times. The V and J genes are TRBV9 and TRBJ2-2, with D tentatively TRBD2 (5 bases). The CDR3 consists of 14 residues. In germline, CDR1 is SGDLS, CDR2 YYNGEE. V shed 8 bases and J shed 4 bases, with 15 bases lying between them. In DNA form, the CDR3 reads TGTGCCAGTCAAGAGAGGGTCTCCACCGGGGAGCTGTTTTTT. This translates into CASQERVSTGELFF.

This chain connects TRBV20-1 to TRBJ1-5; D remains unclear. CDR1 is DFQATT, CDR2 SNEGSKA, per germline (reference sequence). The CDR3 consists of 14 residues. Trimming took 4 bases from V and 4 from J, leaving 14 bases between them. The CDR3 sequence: CSATVTGGNQPQHF. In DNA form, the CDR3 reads TGCAGTGCTACGGTGACGGGAGGAAATCAGCCCCAGCATTTT.

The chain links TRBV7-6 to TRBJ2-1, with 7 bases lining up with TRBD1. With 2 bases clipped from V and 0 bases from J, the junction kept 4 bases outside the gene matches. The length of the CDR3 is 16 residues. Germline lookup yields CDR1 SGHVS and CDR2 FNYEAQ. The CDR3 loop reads CASSLSRGSSYNEQFF. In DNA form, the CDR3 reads TGTGCCAGCAGCTTATCCAGGGGGAGCTCCTACAATGAGCAGTTCTTC.

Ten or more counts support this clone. In DNA form, the CDR3 reads TGTGCCACCAGCAGAGTCGGACAGGGATCCACTGAAGCTTTCTTT. It specifies CATSRVGQGSTEAFF. The chain uses TRBV15 and TRBJ1-1; 8 bases map to TRBD1. V shed 1 base and J 4 bases; nucleotides not matched to a gene: 5. CDR3 size: 15 residues. In germline, CDR1 is LNHNV, CDR2 YYDKDF (reference sequence).

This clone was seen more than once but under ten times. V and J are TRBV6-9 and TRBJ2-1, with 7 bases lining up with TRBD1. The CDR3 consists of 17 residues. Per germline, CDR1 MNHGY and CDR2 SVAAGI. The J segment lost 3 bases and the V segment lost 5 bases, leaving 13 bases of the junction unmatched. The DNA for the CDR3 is TGTGCCAGCAGTGAATCCGTGACAGGGTATGACTACAATGAGCAGTTCTTC. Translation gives CASSESVTGYDYNEQFF.

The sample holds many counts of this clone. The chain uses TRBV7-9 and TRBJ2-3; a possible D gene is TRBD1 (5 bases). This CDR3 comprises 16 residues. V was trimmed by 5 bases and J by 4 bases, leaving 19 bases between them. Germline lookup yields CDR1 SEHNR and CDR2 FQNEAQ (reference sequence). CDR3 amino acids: CASSQPRQGSADTQYF. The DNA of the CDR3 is TGTGCCAGCAGCCAACCCAGGCAGGGCTCGGCAGATACGCAGTATTTT.

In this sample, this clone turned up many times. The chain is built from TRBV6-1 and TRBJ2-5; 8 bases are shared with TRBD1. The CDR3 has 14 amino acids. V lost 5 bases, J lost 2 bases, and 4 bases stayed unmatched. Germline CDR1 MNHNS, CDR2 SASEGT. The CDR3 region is CASSRQGPQETQYF. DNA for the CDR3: TGTGCCAGCAGTCGACAGGGGCCTCAAGAGACCCAGTACTTC.

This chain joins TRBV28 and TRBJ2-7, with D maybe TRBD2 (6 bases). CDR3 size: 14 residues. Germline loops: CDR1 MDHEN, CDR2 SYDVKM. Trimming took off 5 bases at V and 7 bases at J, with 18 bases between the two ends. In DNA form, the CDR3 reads TGTGCCAGCAGTCCCTCTAGCGCAAGCGGGGAGCAGTACTTC. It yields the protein CASSPSSASGEQYF.

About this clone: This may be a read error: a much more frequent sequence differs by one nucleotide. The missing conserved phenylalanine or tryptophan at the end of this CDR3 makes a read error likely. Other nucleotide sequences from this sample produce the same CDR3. The CDR3 DNA follows: TGTGCCAGCAGTTACGGGAACAGCCGCTCATACAATGAGCAGTTCCTC. It yields the protein CASSYGNSRSYNEQFL. V is TRBV6-2 or TRBV6-3 and J is TRBJ2-1; D is undetermined. Per germline, CDR1 MNHEY and CDR2 SVGEGT. V gave up 2 bases and J gave up 4 bases, with 15 bases separating them. This CDR3 has 16 residues.

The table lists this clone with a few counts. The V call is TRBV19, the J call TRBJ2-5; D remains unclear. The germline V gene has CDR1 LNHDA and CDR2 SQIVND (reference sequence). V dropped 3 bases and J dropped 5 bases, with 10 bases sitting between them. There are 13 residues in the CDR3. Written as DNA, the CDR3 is TGTGCCAGTAGTATGTGGGGTCGGGAGACCCAGTACTTC. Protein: CASSMWGRETQYF.

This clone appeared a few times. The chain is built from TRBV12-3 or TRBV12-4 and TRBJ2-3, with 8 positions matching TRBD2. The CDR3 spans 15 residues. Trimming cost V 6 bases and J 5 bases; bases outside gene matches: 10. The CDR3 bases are TGTGCCAGCAGCCCCGTTGGGCGGGGGGTAGATACGCAGTATTTT. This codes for CASSPVGRGVDTQYF.